The next 17 T cell receptor beta chains were all read from a single sample in a study of T cells after yellow fever vaccination. MiXCR, run by TCRdb on the 5' RACE reads, gives a single entry per CDR3 protein. The table records around 500,000 distinct CDR3 sequences, about a fifth of them present only once. This material consisted of PBMCs, taken approximately 22 days after the first yellow fever vaccination. The source is a man between 18 and 35 years old who received the YFV17D yellow fever vaccine.

The chain joins TRBV7-9 to TRBJ1-2; D unresolved. CDR1 and CDR2 (germline): SEHNR, FQNEAQ (reference sequence). This CDR3 spans 14 amino acids. Trimming pared 0 bases from V and 4 bases from J, leaving 9 bases between. CDR3 amino acids: CASSLAAVFYGYTF. The CDR3 DNA follows: TGTGCCAGCAGCTTAGCCGCGGTGTTCTATGGCTACACCTTC.

The chain carries TRBV30 and TRBJ2-3; TRBD2 is a possible D gene (5 bases). There are 12 residues in the CDR3. CDR1 is GTSNPN, CDR2 SVGIG, per germline (reference sequence). Trimming left V 4 bases short and J 3 bases short, with 8 bases between. The CDR3 here is CAWMRVTDTQYF. CDR3 DNA sequence: TGTGCCTGGATGAGGGTGACAGATACGCAGTATTTT.

This chain links TRBV4-2 with TRBJ1-5, with D hard to call. Germline assignment: CDR1 LGHNA and CDR2 YNFKEQ. V gave up 3 bases and J gave up 0 bases, with 6 bases separating them. The CDR3 totals 14 residues. CDR3 amino acids: CASSQQLSNQPQHF. The CDR3 bases are TGTGCCAGCAGCCAGCAGCTTAGCAATCAGCCCCAGCATTTT.

This clonotype appeared a few times. The chain joins TRBV9 to TRBJ1-2, with TRBD1 as a possible D gene (5 bases). V was shortened by 0 bases and J by 4 bases, with 19 bases between the two germline ends. Germline-derived CDR1 and CDR2 are SGDLS and YYNGEE. This CDR3 has 17 amino acids. The DNA for the CDR3 is TGTGCCAGCAGCGTAGGGGGTAGGGGTTACGGTGGCTATGGCTACACCTTC. Translating gives CASSVGGRGYGGYGYTF.

In its sample, this clonotype was seen a few times. The chain joins TRBV19 to TRBJ1-5, with TRBD1 matching 9 bases. The trim removed 9 bases at V and 9 bases at J, leaving 12 bases unmatched. From germline, CDR1 is LNHDA and CDR2 SQIVND (reference sequence). The CDR3 extends over 14 amino acids. CDR3 protein: CASLGTGRMGPQHF. CDR3 DNA sequence: TGTGCCAGCCTAGGGACAGGGAGAATGGGGCCCCAGCATTTT. Combining the CDR3 with reference TRBV19 and TRBJ1-5 gives the whole variable domain DGGITQSPKYLFRKEGQNVTLSCEQNLNHDAMYWYRQDPGQGLRLIYYSQIVNDFQKGDIAEGYSVSREKKESFPLTVTSAQKNPTAFYLCASLGTGRMGPQHFGDGTRLSIL.

The J gene is TRBJ2-3, the V gene TRBV4-2, with 7 bases that match TRBD2. This CDR3 is built from 20 residues. The germline CDR1 and CDR2 sequences are LGHNA and YNFKEQ. With 0 bases clipped from V and 0 bases from J, the junction kept 15 bases outside the gene matches. CDR3 DNA sequence: TGTGCCAGCAGCCAAGATCTTATACGGGAGCGGGGATCTAGCACAGATACGCAGTATTTT. Its protein product is CASSQDLIRERGSSTDTQYF.

The sample holds many counts of this clonotype. This rearrangement joins TRBV5-1 to TRBJ2-7; D gene ambiguous. V lost 2 bases to trimming and J lost 0 bases, with 9 bases between them. The CDR3 consists of 14 residues. The germline gives CDR1 SGHRS, CDR2 YFSETQ. DNA of the CDR3: TGCGCCAGCAGCTTCTCAGGTCCCTCCTACGAGCAGTACTTC. Its protein is CASSFSGPSYEQYF. Based on the CDR3 plus reference TRBV5-1 and TRBJ2-7, the full variable domain is KAGVTQTPRYLIKTRGQQVTLSCSPISGHRSVSWYQQTPGQGLQFLFEYFSETQRNKGNFPGRFSGRQFSNSRSEMNVSTLELGDSALYLCASSFSGPSYEQYFGPGTRLTVT.

V and J are TRBV19 and TRBJ1-5; D is perhaps TRBD1 (6 bases). Trimming took off 4 bases at V and 7 bases at J, with 11 bases between the two ends. The CDR3 extends over 13 amino acids. Germline CDR1 is LNHDA and CDR2 is SQIVND (reference sequence). Written as DNA, the CDR3 is TGTGCCAGTAGTACAGGGGTGAGGCAGCCCCAGCATTTT. As protein: CASSTGVRQPQHF.

This rearrangement joins TRBV7-2 to TRBJ1-1, with TRBD1 matching over 7 bases. This CDR3 contains 12 residues. Germline V gene data show CDR1 as SGHTA and CDR2 as FQGNSA. V gave up 5 bases and J gave up 9 bases; unmatched junction bases: 6. The CDR3 DNA reads TGTGCCAGCAGCGCGGCAGGGGGAAAAGCTTTCTTT. Encoded protein: CASSAAGGKAFF. Variable domain in full (rest from reference TRBV7-2 and TRBJ1-1): GAGVSQSPSNKVTEKGKDVELRCDPISGHTALYWYRQSLGQGLEFLIYFQGNSAPDKSGLPSDRFSAERTGGSVSTLTIQRTQQEDSAVYLCASSAAGGKAFFGQGTRLTVV.

This clonotype was detected only a few times. The rearrangement uses TRBV5-5 and TRBJ1-5; possible D gene TRBD1, 5 bases. Germline V gene lookup returns CDR1 SGHKS and CDR2 YYEKEE (reference sequence). V dropped 0 bases and J dropped 3 bases, with 13 bases sitting between them. The CDR3 spans 16 residues. CDR3 sequence: CASSLGHGTHNQPQHF. The CDR3 DNA is TGTGCCAGCAGCTTGGGGCACGGGACCCACAATCAGCCCCAGCATTTT.

This clonotype was detected only a few times. The chain employs TRBV7-2 and TRBJ1-6; 10 positions agree with TRBD1. Germline V CDR1 and CDR2: SGHTA, FQGNSA. The CDR3 extends over 14 amino acids. V lost 5 bases and J lost 10; bases outside the gene matches: 5. The chain's CDR3 is CASSPGTGVSPLHF. CDR3 DNA sequence: TGTGCCAGCAGCCCTGGGACAGGGGTCTCACCCCTCCACTTT.

This chain links TRBV6-5 with TRBJ2-7; D is unresolved. The CDR3 runs to 16 residues. In germline, CDR1 is MNHEY, CDR2 SVGAGI. V lost 5 bases, J lost 7 bases, and 24 bases lay in between. The CDR3 here is CASSTSYPGASWEQYV. The DNA for the CDR3 is TGTGCCAGCAGTACATCGTACCCGGGCGCCTCCTGGGAGCAGTACGTC.

This clonotype was detected only a few times. The chain joins TRBV6-5 to TRBJ1-1; 8 bases are a match to TRBD1. The CDR3 runs 17 residues. Germline V gives CDR1 MNHEY, CDR2 SVGAGI. V lost 2 bases to trimming and J lost 4 bases; unmatched junction nucleotides: 12. The CDR3 sequence: CASSYTGGTGWVTEAFF. The CDR3, as DNA: TGTGCCAGCAGTTACACGGGTGGGACAGGTTGGGTCACTGAAGCTTTCTTT.

V is TRBV11-2 and J is TRBJ2-3; D possibly matches TRBD1 or TRBD2 (6 bases each). The CDR3 totals 19 residues. Looked up from germline, CDR1 is SGHAT and CDR2 is FQNNGV. Trimming took 5 bases from V and 3 from J, leaving 27 bases between them. CDR3 nucleotide sequence: TGTGCCAGCAGCCAACGCCGGGGGCGCTCGAACCCAAGGACAGATACGCAGTATTTT. Amino acids: CASSQRRGRSNPRTDTQYF.

The gene calls are TRBV29-1 and TRBJ2-2; no definite D call. Trimming removed 4 bases from V and 4 bases from J, with 22 bases in between. CDR1 SQVTM and CDR2 ANQGSEA come from the germline V gene. The CDR3 is made up of 17 amino acids. DNA for the CDR3: TGCAGCGTTGGAATTTCTCCAGGTATACAAGCCACCGGGGAGCTGTTTTTT. Protein sequence: CSVGISPGIQATGELFF.

In its sample, this clonotype was seen a few times. The DNA of the CDR3 is TGCAGCGGAGGGGGCGTCCGGAATGAGCAGTTCTTC. Its protein product is CSGGGVRNEQFF. The chain is built from TRBV29-1 and TRBJ2-1, with TRBD1 identical over 7 bases. Germline lookup yields CDR1 SQVTM and CDR2 ANQGSEA. This CDR3 contains 12 residues. Trimming removed 7 bases from V and 7 bases from J; junction bases left unmatched: 7.

This clonotype was seen a few times. The V and J genes are TRBV5-1 and TRBJ2-5; D gene unclear. CDR3 length equals 15 residues. Trimming took 3 bases from V and 0 from J, leaving 12 bases between them. CDR1 and CDR2 (germline): SGHRS, YFSETQ. CDR3 bases: TGCGCCAGCAGCTCTCTGTTGGGGTACCAAGAGACCCAGTACTTC. Protein product: CASSSLLGYQETQYF.